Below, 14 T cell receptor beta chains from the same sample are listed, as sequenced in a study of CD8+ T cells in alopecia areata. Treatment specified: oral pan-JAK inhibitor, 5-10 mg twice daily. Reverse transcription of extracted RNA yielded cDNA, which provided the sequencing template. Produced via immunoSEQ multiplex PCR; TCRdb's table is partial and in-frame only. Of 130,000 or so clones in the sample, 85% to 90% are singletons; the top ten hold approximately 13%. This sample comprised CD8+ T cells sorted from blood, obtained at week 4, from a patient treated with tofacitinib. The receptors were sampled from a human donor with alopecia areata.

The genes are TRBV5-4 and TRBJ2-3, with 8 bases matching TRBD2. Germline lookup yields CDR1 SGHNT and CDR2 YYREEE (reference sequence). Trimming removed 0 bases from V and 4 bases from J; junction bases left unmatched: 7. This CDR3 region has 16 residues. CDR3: CASSLGSGMVADTQYF. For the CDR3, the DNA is TGTGCCAGCAGCTTGGGTAGCGGGATGGTCGCAGATACGCAGTATTTT.

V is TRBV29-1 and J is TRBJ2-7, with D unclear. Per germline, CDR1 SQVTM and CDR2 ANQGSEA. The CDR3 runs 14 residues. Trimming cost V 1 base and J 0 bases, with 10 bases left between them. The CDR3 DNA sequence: TGCAGCGTTGAAGGTGACGGAAGCTCCTACGAGCAGTACTTC. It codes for CSVEGDGSSYEQYF.

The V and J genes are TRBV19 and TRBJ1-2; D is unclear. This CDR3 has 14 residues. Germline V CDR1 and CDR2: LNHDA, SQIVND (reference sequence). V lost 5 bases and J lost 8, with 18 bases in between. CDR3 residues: CASSPNPGARGYTF. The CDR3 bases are TGTGCCAGTAGTCCGAACCCGGGCGCGAGGGGCTACACCTTC.

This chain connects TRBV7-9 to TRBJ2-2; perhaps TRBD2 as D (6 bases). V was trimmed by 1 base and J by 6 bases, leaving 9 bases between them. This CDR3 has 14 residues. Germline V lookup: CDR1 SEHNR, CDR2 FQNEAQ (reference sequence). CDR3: CASSLETGAGELFF. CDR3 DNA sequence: TGTGCCAGCAGCTTAGAAACGGGGGCCGGGGAGCTGTTTTTT.

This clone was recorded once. CDR3 nucleotides: TGCGCCAGCAGCCAAGCGACCACGATGAACTACGAGCAGTACTTC. Its protein product is CASSQATTMNYEQYF. The V call is TRBV4-1, the J call TRBJ2-7; D gene ambiguous. The V end was cut by 1 base, the J end by 3 bases, with 13 bases between. Looked up from germline, CDR1 is MGHRA and CDR2 is YSYEKL. The CDR3 sequence is 15 residues long.

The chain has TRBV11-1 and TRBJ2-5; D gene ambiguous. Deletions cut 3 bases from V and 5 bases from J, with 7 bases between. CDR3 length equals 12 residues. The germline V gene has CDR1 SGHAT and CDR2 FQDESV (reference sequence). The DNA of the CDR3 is TGTGCCAGCAGCTTCGAGTTGGAGACCCAGTACTTC. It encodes CASSFELETQYF. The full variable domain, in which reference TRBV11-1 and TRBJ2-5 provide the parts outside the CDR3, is EAEVAQSPRYKITEKSQAVAFWCDPISGHATLYWYRQILGQGPELLVQFQDESVVDDSQLPKDRFSAERLKGVDSTLKIQPAELGDSAMYLCASSFELETQYFGPGTRLLVL.

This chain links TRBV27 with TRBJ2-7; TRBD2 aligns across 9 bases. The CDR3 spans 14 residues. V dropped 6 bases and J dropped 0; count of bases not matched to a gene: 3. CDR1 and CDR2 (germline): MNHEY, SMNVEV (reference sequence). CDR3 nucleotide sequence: TGTGCCAGCAGGGATAGCGGGAGCTCCTACGAGCAGTACTTC. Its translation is CASRDSGSSYEQYF.

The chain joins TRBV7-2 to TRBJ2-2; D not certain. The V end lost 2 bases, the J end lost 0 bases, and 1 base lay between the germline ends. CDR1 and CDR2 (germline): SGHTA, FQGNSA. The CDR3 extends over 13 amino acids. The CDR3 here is CASSLTNTGELFF. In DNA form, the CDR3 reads TGTGCCAGCAGCTTAACGAACACCGGGGAGCTGTTTTTT.

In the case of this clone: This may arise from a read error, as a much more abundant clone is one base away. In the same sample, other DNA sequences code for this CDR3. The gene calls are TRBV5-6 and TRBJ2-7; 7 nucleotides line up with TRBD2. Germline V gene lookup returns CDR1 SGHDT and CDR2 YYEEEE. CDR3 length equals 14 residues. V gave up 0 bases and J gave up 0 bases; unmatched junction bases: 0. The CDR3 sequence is CASSLGGSSYEQYF. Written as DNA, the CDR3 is TGTGCCAGCAGCTTGGGCGGGAGCTCCTACGAGCAGTACTTC. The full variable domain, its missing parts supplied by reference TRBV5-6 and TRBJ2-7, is DAGVTQSPTHLIKTRGQQVTLRCSPKSGHDTVSWYQQALGQGPQFIFQYYEEEERQRGNFPDRFSGHQFPNYSSELNVNALLLGDSALYLCASSLGGSSYEQYFGPGTRLTVT.

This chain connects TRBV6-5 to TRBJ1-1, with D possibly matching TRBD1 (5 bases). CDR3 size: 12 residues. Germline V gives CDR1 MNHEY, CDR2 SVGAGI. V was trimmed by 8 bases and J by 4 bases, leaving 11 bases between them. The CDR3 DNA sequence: TGTGCCAGCTGGGAGGGGAGCACTGAAGCTTTCTTT. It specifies CASWEGSTEAFF.

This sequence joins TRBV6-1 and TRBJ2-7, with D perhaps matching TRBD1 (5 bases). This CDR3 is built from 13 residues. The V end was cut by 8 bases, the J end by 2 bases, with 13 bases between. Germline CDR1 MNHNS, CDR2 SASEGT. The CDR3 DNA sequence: TGTGCCAGCGACGGCAAGGGGCCCTACGAGCAGTACTTC. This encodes CASDGKGPYEQYF.

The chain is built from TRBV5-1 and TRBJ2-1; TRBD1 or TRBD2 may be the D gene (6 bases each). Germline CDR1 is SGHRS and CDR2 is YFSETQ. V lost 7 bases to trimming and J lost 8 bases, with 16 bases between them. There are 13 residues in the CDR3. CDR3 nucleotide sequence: TGCGCCAGCGGAATCCTCGGGGGCGATGAGCAGTTCTTC. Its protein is CASGILGGDEQFF.

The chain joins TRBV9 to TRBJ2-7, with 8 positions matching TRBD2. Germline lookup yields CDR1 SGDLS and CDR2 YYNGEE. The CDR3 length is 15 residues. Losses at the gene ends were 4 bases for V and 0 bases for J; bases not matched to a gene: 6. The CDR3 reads CASSPLRGGSYEQYF. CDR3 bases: TGTGCCAGCAGCCCACTACGGGGGGGCTCCTACGAGCAGTACTTC.

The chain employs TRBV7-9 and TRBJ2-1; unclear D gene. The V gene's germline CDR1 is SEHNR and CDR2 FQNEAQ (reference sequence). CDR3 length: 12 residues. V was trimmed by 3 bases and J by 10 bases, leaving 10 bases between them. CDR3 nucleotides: TGTGCCAGCAGCTTGGACGGGTACGAGCAGTTCTTC. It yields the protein CASSLDGYEQFF.